One sample yielded the 21 T cell receptor beta chains listed below, sequenced in a study of T cell repertoires in ileal Crohn's disease. Assay: immunoSEQ multiplex PCR; the TCRdb copy retains only in-frame clones and omits some. Of some 900 clones listed, 85% to 90% are singletons. The sample's time point: proximal margin of the surgical specimen (macroscopically non-inflamed). The sequencing input was ileal tissue. The receptors were sampled from an adult with Crohn's disease.

This sequence joins TRBV11-2 and TRBJ2-3, with 9 bases matching TRBD2. The V gene end was trimmed by 10 bases and the J gene end by 2 bases; junction bases not matched to a gene: 7. Germline-derived CDR1 and CDR2 are SGHAT and FQNNGV. This CDR3 contains 14 residues. In DNA form, the CDR3 reads TGTGCCACCTCGCGGGGGGGTTACACAGATACGCAGTATTTT. Residues: CATSRGGYTDTQYF.

The rearrangement uses TRBV7-9 and TRBJ2-5, with 10 bases identical to TRBD2. The J call may be faulty, since TRBJ2-7 better matches the DNA end. CDR3 length: 14 amino acids. Germline V lookup: CDR1 SEHNR, CDR2 FQNEAQ (reference sequence). The CDR3 DNA reads as TGTGCCAGCAGCTTGTCTAGCGGGGGCCACGAGCAGTACTTC. It codes for CASSLSSGGHEQYF.

The chain couples TRBV7-2 to TRBJ2-7, with 10 positions matching TRBD2. CDR3 length: 15 amino acids. V shed 5 bases and J 0 bases; nucleotides not matched to a gene: 4. The germline CDR1 and CDR2 sequences are SGHTA and FQGNSA. DNA for the CDR3: TGTGCCAGCAGCCCCGGGACTAGCGCCTCCTACGAGCAGTACTTC. Translation: CASSPGTSASYEQYF.

V usage is TRBV5-1 and J usage is TRBJ2-7; 11 nucleotides agree with TRBD1. There are 15 residues in the CDR3. Germline values: CDR1 SGHRS, CDR2 YFSETQ. V gave up 0 bases and J gave up 2 bases; unmatched junction bases: 1. CDR3: CASSLGTGGPYEQYF. In DNA form, the CDR3 reads TGCGCCAGCAGCTTGGGGACAGGGGGCCCCTACGAGCAGTACTTC.

V gene TRBV5-6 combines with J gene TRBJ2-2, with TRBD1 matching 8 bases. V gave up 4 bases and J gave up 4 bases; unmatched junction bases: 3. CDR3 size: 14 residues. Germline V lookup: CDR1 SGHDT, CDR2 YYEEEE. The CDR3: CASSRQGITGELFF. The CDR3 nucleotides read TGTGCCAGCAGCCGACAGGGGATCACCGGGGAGCTGTTTTTT.

This chain links TRBV28 with TRBJ1-3; D is undetermined. Per the germline V gene, CDR1 is MDHEN and CDR2 is SYDVKM. Trimming pared 5 bases from V and 2 bases from J, leaving 13 bases between. The CDR3 sequence is 15 residues long. DNA of the CDR3: TGTGCCAGCAGTCTTTTCACCGGGGCTGGAAACACCATATATTTT. The encoded protein is CASSLFTGAGNTIYF.

This sequence joins TRBV16 and TRBJ2-1; TRBD1 agrees at 9 bases. Per the germline V gene, CDR1 is KGHSY and CDR2 is FQNENV. After removal of 2 bases from V and 5 bases from J, the junction contained 7 bases not matched to a gene. The CDR3 runs to 16 residues. CDR3: CASSQVTGGADNEQFF. The CDR3 DNA sequence: TGTGCCAGCAGCCAAGTTACAGGGGGCGCGGACAATGAGCAGTTCTTC.

The genes are TRBV6-1 and TRBJ2-7; D is perhaps TRBD1 (5 bases). The CDR3 extends over 15 amino acids. The germline V gene has CDR1 MNHNS and CDR2 SASEGT. V was pared by 2 bases and J by 1 base, with 12 bases between. CDR3 DNA: TGTGCCAGCAGTGAAAGAGTCCCAGGGTCCTACGAGCAGTACTTC. Translation gives CASSERVPGSYEQYF.

This rearrangement joins TRBV18 to TRBJ1-1, with D unclear. Trimming stripped 1 base from V and 2 bases from J, with 8 bases between. The germline V gene encodes CDR1 KGHSH and CDR2 LQKENI. This CDR3 spans 14 amino acids. The CDR3 nucleotides read TGTGCCAGCTCACCACGTTTGGAAAACACTGAAGCTTTCTTT. As protein: CASSPRLENTEAFF.

The chain employs TRBV19 and TRBJ2-1; 7 bases map to TRBD2. V trimming: 6 bases; J trimming: 6 bases; junction bases outside the gene matches: 11. This CDR3 has 15 residues. Per the germline V gene, CDR1 is LNHDA and CDR2 is SQIVND (reference sequence). CDR3 amino acids: CASSWRARGINEQFF. The CDR3 region has the DNA TGTGCCAGTAGCTGGAGAGCGCGGGGGATCAATGAGCAGTTCTTC.

The chain combines TRBV7-2 with TRBJ2-7; 7 bases map to TRBD2. V lost 5 bases and J lost 7; bases outside the gene matches: 14. CDR3 length: 15 amino acids. Per germline, CDR1 SGHTA and CDR2 FQGNSA. The CDR3 bases are TGTGCCAGCAGCCAAGGTCCAGGACTAGGGTATGAGCAGTACTTC. This sequence encodes CASSQGPGLGYEQYF.

The chain uses TRBV6-4 and TRBJ1-5; 7 bases fit TRBD1. The V gene end was trimmed by 6 bases and the J gene end by 0 bases; junction bases not matched to a gene: 11. Germline V gives CDR1 MRHNA, CDR2 SNTAGT. This CDR3 is built from 17 residues. CDR3 loop: CASRGPGQRDSNQPQHF. The CDR3 coding sequence is TGTGCCAGCAGGGGACCGGGACAGCGCGATAGCAATCAGCCCCAGCATTTT.

The V gene is TRBV5-4, the J gene TRBJ1-1; D possibly corresponds to TRBD1 (6 bases). V shed 4 bases and J shed 3 bases, with 13 bases lying between them. CDR3 length: 14 amino acids. CDR1 is SGHNT and CDR2 is YYREEE in the germline V gene (reference sequence). Here the CDR3 DNA reads TGTGCCAGCAGCCCAGAGACAGGTTACACTGAAGCTTTCTTT. It codes for CASSPETGYTEAFF.

The gene calls are TRBV28 and TRBJ2-6; the D is unclear. The CDR3 is 16 amino acids. Looked up from germline, CDR1 is MDHEN and CDR2 is SYDVKM. Deletions cut 3 bases from V and 0 bases from J, with 9 bases between. The chain's CDR3 is CASSFLRSSGANVLTF. The CDR3 DNA follows: TGTGCCAGCAGTTTTCTCAGGAGCTCTGGGGCCAACGTCCTGACTTTC.

This chain joins TRBV11-2 and TRBJ1-1, with a weak D call TRBD1 (5 bases). Trimming removed 4 bases at V and 6 bases at J, with 12 bases between. CDR3 length: 13 amino acids. In germline, CDR1 is SGHAT, CDR2 FQNNGV. This CDR3 is CASSSARRAEAFF. The CDR3 nucleotides read TGTGCCAGCAGCTCAGCCCGCAGGGCTGAAGCTTTCTTT.

This chain connects TRBV6-6 to TRBJ2-2, with a weak D call TRBD2 (6 bases). The length of the CDR3 is 16 residues. Germline V gene sequence: CDR1 MNHNY, CDR2 SVGAGI (reference sequence). V was clipped by 0 bases and J by 0 bases, with 8 bases between them. The DNA for the CDR3 is TGTGCCAGCAGTTACTCTTCGGGGGCGAACACCGGGGAGCTGTTTTTT. Its protein product is CASSYSSGANTGELFF.

V and J are TRBV20-1 and TRBJ2-7, with 7 bases matching TRBD1. The germline V gene has CDR1 DFQATT and CDR2 SNEGSKA (reference sequence). The J segment lost 6 bases and the V segment lost 6 bases, leaving 5 bases of the junction unmatched. The length of the CDR3 is 11 residues. The CDR3 DNA sequence: TGCAGTGCGATGACAGGGCTCGAGCAGTACTTC. Its translation: CSAMTGLEQYF.

This clone was observed a single time. This chain joins TRBV7-9 and TRBJ1-2; D is unresolved. The length of the CDR3 is 13 residues. Germline CDR1 is SEHNR and CDR2 is FQNEAQ (reference sequence). V lost 1 base, J lost 3 bases, and 6 bases lay in between. The CDR3 region is CASSLEGYYGYTF. CDR3 coding DNA: TGTGCCAGCAGCTTAGAGGGCTACTATGGCTACACCTTC.

The J gene is TRBJ2-7, the V gene TRBV28; 10 bases align to TRBD2. There are 14 residues in the CDR3. Losses at the gene ends were 5 bases for V and 6 bases for J; bases not matched to a gene: 7. CDR1 is MDHEN and CDR2 is SYDVKM in the germline V gene. The DNA of the CDR3 is TGTGCCAGCAGTACCCAGACTAGCGGGCTCGAGCAGTACTTC. Residues: CASSTQTSGLEQYF. Using reference TRBV28 and TRBJ2-7 for the parts outside the CDR3, the full variable domain is DVKVTQSSRYLVKRTGEKVFLECVQDMDHENMFWYRQDPGLGLRLIYFSYDVKMKEKGDIPEGYSVSREKKERFSLILESASTNQTSMYLCASSTQTSGLEQYFGPGTRLTVT.

This sequence joins TRBV28 and TRBJ2-3; D call uncertain. The V gene lost 7 bases and the J gene lost 7 bases, with 15 bases spanning the gap. This CDR3 comprises 13 residues. Looked up from germline, CDR1 is MDHEN and CDR2 is SYDVKM. DNA for the CDR3: TGTGCCAGCATTTCCCCCGCCCCAAATACGCAGTATTTT. The encoded protein is CASISPAPNTQYF.

The chain uses TRBV7-2 and TRBJ2-5; D is unresolved. V was trimmed by 4 bases and J by 2 bases, leaving 8 bases between them. This CDR3 is 13 amino acids long. Germline V gene sequence: CDR1 SGHTA, CDR2 FQGNSA. The CDR3 here is CASSSAAQETQYF. The CDR3 DNA follows: TGTGCCAGCAGCTCCGCCGCACAAGAGACCCAGTACTTC.